Given below is one T cell receptor (beta chain) in context. This clone's antigen is unknown. There are no base qualities to consult, and no much larger clone falls within one base. TCRbeta CDR3 regions were amplified from genomic DNA by means of the immunoSEQ Assay, a bias-controlled multiplex PCR. Per the original workflow: Nucleated cell counts per sample were estimated from amplification of reference gene primers within the assay. To quantify the absolute abundance of each unique TCRbeta CDR3 rearrangement, sequence reads were collapsed and filtered. Productive Simpson clonality was computed per sample as the square root of Simpson's diversity index over productive rearrangements. In its TCRdb copy, this immuneACCESS table keeps in-frame sequences only and misses some clones. Where compared with another copy, unresolved V genes explain less than half of these, and the others have no known cause. V and J calls and clone size are as listed in that table; D and trimming were resolved from the DNA. The sample yields tens of thousands of clones; around 80% were counted once. In total, the top ten clones hold about 11% of the sample.

These data come from a study of blood T cell repertoires in COVID-19 (dated by TCRdb to about 2020). In terms of the full investigation: Samples from collaborators originated in the United States, Italy and Spain and spanned both the acute and convalescent phases of COVID-19. The prospective study material was composed of cDNA or gDNA derived from T cells, B-cell-depleted T cells, or PBMCs. Deeply sampled blood TCRbeta repertoires from subjects exposed to, actively infected with, or recovered from COVID-19 were included in the dataset. The repertoires were released in a freely available public database intended as a resource for research on the immune response to SARS-CoV-2. Samples came from the ongoing ImmuneRACE study (first 160 participants) plus 1,254 subjects from 6 global collaborators. Nearly every sample came with metadata listing a de-identified subject ID, COVID-19 status, age in years and sex. Where available, HLA class I and class II types were taken from metadata supplied by the sample provider and were not determined by assay-based typing.

Points the paper makes about the study in general: The amount of clinical and demographic metadata varied by source and participant and was provided uncurated.

The V and J ends are trimmed by 5 bases and 2 bases, leaving 7 bases between them. From a lookup of the germline V gene (reference sequence), CDR1 and CDR2 are LNHDA and SQIVND. The CDR3, cysteine through phenylalanine, is 13 amino acids long. Only the CDR3 DNA stays, 39 bases, in frame from base 1. Each collaborating institution followed its own protocols to collect whole blood in K2EDTA tubes. For TCRbeta analysis, collaborators shipped samples as frozen whole blood, isolated PBMCs, or DNA extracted from either of those sample types. The chain joins TRBV19 to TRBJ1-3; no D gene can be assigned with confidence. The sequenced material came from peripheral blood. This clonotype originated in a man aged 70-80 years with acute or convalescent COVID-19. The DNA reads TGTGCCAGTAGTGATACACCTGGAAACACCATATATTTT. Translation gives CASSDTPGNTIYF.